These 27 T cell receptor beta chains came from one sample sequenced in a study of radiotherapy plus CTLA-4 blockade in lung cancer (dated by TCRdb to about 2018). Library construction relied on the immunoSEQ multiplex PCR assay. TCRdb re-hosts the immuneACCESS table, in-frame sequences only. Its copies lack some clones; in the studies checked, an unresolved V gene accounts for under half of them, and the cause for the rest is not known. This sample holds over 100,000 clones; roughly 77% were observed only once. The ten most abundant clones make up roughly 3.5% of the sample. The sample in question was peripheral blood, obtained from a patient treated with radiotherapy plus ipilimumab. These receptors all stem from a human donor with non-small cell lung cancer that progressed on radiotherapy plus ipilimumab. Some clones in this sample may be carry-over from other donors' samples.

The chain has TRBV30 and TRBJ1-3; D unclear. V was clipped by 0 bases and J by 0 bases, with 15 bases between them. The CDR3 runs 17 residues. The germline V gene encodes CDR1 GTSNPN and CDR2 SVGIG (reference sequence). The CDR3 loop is CAWSVPAGIVSGNTIYF. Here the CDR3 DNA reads TGTGCCTGGAGTGTACCGGCAGGCATCGTCTCTGGAAACACCATATATTTT.

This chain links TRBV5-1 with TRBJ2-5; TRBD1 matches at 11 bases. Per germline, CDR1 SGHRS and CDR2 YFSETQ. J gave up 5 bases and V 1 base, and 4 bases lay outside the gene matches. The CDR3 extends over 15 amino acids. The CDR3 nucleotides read TGCGCCAGCAGCTTGACCGGACAGGGGGCTGAGACCCAGTACTTC. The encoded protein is CASSLTGQGAETQYF.

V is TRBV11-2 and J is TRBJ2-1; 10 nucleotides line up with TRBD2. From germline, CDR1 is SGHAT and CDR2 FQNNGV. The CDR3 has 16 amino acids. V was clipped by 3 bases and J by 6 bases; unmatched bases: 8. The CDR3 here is CASSFLAGGAFNEQFF. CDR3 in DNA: TGTGCCAGCAGCTTTTTAGCGGGGGGCGCCTTCAATGAGCAGTTCTTC.

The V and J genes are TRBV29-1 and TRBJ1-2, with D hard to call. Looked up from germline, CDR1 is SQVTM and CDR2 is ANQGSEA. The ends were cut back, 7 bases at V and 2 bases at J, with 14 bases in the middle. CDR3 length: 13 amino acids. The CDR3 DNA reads TGCAGCGCGCTCCGCCGGCCCAACTATGGCTACACCTTC. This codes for CSALRRPNYGYTF.

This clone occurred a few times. The CDR3 reads CASRDSNFYEQYF. CDR3 in DNA: TGTGCCAGCAGGGACAGCAACTTTTACGAGCAGTACTTC. The chain links TRBV6-1 to TRBJ2-7; weak D call: TRBD1 (6 bases). CDR1 and CDR2 from the germline V gene are MNHNS and SASEGT. CDR3 length: 13 amino acids. Between the trimmed V and J ends, which lost 6 bases and 4 bases, there was a span of 13 bases.

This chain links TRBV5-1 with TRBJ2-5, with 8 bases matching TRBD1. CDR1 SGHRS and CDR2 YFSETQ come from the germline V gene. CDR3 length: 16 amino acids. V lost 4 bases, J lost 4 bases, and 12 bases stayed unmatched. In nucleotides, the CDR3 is TGCGCCAGCAGCCCGACACCATCGGACAGGGCAGAGACCCAGTACTTC. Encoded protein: CASSPTPSDRAETQYF.

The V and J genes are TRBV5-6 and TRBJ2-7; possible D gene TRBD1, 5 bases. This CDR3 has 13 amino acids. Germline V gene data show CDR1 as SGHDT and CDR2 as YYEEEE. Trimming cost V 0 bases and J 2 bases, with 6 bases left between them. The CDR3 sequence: CASSLGGPYEQYF. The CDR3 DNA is TGTGCCAGCAGCTTGGGGGGCCCCTACGAGCAGTACTTC.

The DNA for the CDR3 is TGTGCCAGTAGTATTCACTTGGGCATGAACACTGAAGCTTTCTTT. Amino acids: CASSIHLGMNTEAFF. V usage is TRBV19 and J usage is TRBJ1-1, with D uncertain. The V gene lost 3 bases and the J gene lost 0 bases, with 11 bases spanning the gap. Germline CDR1 is LNHDA and CDR2 is SQIVND (reference sequence). The CDR3 runs 15 residues.

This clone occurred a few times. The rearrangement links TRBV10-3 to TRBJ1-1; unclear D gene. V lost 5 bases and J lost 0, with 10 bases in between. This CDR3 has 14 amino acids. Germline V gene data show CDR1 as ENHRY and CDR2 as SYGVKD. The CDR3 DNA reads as TGTGCCATCAGTCCAGATTCTTTGAACACTGAAGCTTTCTTT. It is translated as CAISPDSLNTEAFF.

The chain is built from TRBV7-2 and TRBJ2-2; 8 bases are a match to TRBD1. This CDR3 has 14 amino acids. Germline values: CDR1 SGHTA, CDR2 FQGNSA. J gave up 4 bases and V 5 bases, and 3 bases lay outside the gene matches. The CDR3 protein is CASSRQGSTGELFF. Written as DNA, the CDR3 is TGTGCCAGCAGCCGACAGGGGAGCACCGGGGAGCTGTTTTTT.

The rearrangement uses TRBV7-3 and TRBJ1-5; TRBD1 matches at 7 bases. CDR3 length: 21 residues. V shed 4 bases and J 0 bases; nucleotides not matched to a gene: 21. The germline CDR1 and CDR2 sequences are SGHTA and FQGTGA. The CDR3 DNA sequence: TGTGCCAGCAGCTCCCCCCGGCCTTCAGACAGGGTTAGGGATAGCAATCAGCCCCAGCATTTT. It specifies CASSSPRPSDRVRDSNQPQHF.

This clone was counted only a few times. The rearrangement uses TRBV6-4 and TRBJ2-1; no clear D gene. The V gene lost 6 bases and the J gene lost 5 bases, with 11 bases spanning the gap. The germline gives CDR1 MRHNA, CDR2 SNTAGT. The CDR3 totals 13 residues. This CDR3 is CASSYTQNNEQFF. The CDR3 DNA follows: TGTGCCAGCAGCTACACGCAAAACAATGAGCAGTTCTTC.

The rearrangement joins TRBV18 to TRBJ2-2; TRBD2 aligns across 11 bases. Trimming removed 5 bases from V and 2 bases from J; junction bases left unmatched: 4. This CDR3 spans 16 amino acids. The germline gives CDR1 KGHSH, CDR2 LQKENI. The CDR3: CASSSTSGVNTGELFF. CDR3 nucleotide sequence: TGTGCCAGCTCATCGACTAGCGGGGTTAACACCGGGGAGCTGTTTTTT.

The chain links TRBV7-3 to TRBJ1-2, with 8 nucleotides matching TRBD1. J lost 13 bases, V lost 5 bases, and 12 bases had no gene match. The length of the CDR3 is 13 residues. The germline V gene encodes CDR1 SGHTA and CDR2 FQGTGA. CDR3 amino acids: CASSAGDRKVFTF. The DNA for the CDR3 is TGTGCCAGCAGCGCGGGGGACAGGAAGGTGTTCACCTTC.

The CDR3 is CASTPQGASNYGYTF. CDR3 nucleotide sequence: TGCGCCAGCACACCTCAGGGGGCTTCAAACTATGGCTACACCTTC. V is TRBV5-1 and J is TRBJ1-2, with TRBD1 identical over 8 bases. The CDR3 is 15 residues long. V gave up 6 bases and J gave up 2 bases; unmatched junction bases: 9. CDR1 is SGHRS and CDR2 is YFSETQ in the germline V gene. Variable domain in full (rest from reference TRBV5-1 and TRBJ1-2): KAGVTQTPRYLIKTRGQQVTLSCSPISGHRSVSWYQQTPGQGLQFLFEYFSETQRNKGNFPGRFSGRQFSNSRSEMNVSTLELGDSALYLCASTPQGASNYGYTFGSGTRLTVV.

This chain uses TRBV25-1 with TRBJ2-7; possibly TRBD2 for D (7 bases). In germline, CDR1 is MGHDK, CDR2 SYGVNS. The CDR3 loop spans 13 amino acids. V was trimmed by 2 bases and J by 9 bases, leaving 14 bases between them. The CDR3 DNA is TGTGCCAGCAGTGAAACCACAGGGAGGGTGCAGTACTTC. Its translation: CASSETTGRVQYF.

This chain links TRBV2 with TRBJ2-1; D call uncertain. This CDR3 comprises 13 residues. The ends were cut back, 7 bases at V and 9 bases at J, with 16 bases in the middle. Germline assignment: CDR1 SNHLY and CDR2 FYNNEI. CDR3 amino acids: CASKEGSKGEQFF. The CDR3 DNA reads TGTGCCAGCAAGGAAGGGTCTAAGGGTGAGCAGTTCTTC. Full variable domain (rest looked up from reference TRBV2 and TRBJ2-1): EPEVTQTPSHQVTQMGQEVILRCVPISNHLYFYWYRQILGQKVEFLVSFYNNEISEKSEIFDDQFSVERPDGSNFTLKIRSTKLEDSAMYFCASKEGSKGEQFFGPGTRLTVL.

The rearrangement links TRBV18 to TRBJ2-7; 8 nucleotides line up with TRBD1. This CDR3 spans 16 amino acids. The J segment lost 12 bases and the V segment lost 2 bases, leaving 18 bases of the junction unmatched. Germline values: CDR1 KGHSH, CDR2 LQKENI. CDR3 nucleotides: TGTGCCAGCTCACCAAATTCGGAACAGGGGGAAGGAGGGCTGTACTTC. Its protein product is CASSPNSEQGEGGLYF.

CDR3 protein: CASSHTWGEAFF. The CDR3 DNA sequence: TGTGCCAGCAGCCACACATGGGGTGAAGCTTTCTTT. This chain connects TRBV28 to TRBJ1-1; D call uncertain. Looked up from germline, CDR1 is MDHEN and CDR2 is SYDVKM. The CDR3 length is 12 residues. With 6 bases removed from V and 7 bases from J, the gap between germline ends came to 12 bases. Filled out from reference TRBV28 and TRBJ1-1, the complete variable domain reads DVKVTQSSRYLVKRTGEKVFLECVQDMDHENMFWYRQDPGLGLRLIYFSYDVKMKEKGDIPEGYSVSREKKERFSLILESASTNQTSMYLCASSHTWGEAFFGQGTRLTVV.

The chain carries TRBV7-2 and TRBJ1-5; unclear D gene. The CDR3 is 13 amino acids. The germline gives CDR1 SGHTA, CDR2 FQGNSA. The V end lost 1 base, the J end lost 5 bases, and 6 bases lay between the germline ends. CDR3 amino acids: CASSLVGHQPQHF. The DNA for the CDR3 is TGTGCCAGCAGCTTAGTGGGCCATCAGCCCCAGCATTTT.

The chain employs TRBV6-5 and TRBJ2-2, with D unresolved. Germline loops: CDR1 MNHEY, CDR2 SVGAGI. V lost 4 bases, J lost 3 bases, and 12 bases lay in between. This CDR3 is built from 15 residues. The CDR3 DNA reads TGTGCCAGCAGTTCCGGGCAGCAGGACACCGGGGAGCTGTTTTTT. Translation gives CASSSGQQDTGELFF.

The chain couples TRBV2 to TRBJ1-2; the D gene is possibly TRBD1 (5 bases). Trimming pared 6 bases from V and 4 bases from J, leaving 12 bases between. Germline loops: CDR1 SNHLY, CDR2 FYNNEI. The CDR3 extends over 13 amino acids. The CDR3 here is CASSSGGGYGYTF. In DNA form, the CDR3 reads TGTGCCAGCAGCTCCGGGGGGGGCTATGGCTACACCTTC.

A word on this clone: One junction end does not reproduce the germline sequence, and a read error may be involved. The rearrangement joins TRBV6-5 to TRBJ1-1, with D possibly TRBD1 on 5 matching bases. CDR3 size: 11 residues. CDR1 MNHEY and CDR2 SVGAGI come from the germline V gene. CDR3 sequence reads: CASSYGTGAFF. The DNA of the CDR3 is TGTGCCAGCAGCTACGGGACTGGAGCTTTCTTT.

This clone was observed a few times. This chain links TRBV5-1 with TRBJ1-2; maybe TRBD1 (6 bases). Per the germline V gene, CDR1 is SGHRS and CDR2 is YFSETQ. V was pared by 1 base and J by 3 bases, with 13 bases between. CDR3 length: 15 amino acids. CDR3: CASSLRSGDDYGYTF. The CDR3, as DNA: TGCGCCAGCAGCTTGAGGTCAGGGGATGACTATGGCTACACCTTC.

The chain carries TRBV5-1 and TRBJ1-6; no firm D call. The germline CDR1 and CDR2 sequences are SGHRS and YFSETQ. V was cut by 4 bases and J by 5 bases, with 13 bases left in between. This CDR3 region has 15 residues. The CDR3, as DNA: TGCGCCAGCAGCCATAAACGGGTACATAATTCACCCCTCCACTTT. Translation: CASSHKRVHNSPLHF.

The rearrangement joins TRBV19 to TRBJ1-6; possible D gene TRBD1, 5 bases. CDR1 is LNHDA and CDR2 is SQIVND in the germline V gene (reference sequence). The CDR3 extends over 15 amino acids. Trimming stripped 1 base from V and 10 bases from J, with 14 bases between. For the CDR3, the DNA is TGTGCCAGTAGTATAGGGGGGGGAAAGGTCTCACCCCTCCACTTT. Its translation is CASSIGGGKVSPLHF.

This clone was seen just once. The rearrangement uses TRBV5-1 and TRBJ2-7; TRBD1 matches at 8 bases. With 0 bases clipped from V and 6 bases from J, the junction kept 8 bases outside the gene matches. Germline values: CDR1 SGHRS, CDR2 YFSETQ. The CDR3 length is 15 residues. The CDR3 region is CASSLAFRTGREQYF. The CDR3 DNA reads TGCGCCAGCAGCTTGGCCTTTCGGACAGGGCGCGAGCAGTACTTC.